This passage covers 2 T cell receptor beta chains from one sample sequenced in a study of CD8+ T cells in alopecia areata. After pooling, cutaneous lymph node cells were sorted with CD4, CD8alpha, NKG2D, NKG2ACE and other markers. Extracted from the samples, RNA was reverse transcribed into cDNA to serve as the sequencing template. TCRdb's copy holds only in-frame clones and misses some; the assay was immunoSEQ multiplex PCR. Reported are about 270,000 clones, none seen only once; the ten largest carry around 1.2%. The source material was CD4+ T cells sorted from a lymph node. These receptors came from a C3H/HeJ mouse with alopecia areata. MHC haplotype here: H2-k.

This clone came up a few times. Genes here carry mouse names. The missing CDR3 end, 4 residues past where the read stops, is filled in from the germline J gene. V and J are TRBV19 and TRBJ2-5, with 13 bases identical to TRBD2. CDR1 and CDR2 (germline): FNHDT, SITEND (reference sequence). The CDR3 runs to 14 residues. The covered CDR3 bases are TGTGCCAGCGGAGGACTGGGGGGGCGCGAC. It is translated as CASGGLGGRD. The entire CDR3 protein reads CASGGLGGRDTQYF.

This clone was observed a handful of times. Gene names and germline match the mouse. The observed sequence ends 3 residues before the CDR3 terminus, with the missing tail filled in from the germline J gene. This chain joins TRBV1 and TRBJ1-6; 10 bases align to TRBD1. TRBJ1-6 is an ORF, and what it does is uncertain. Germline V lookup: CDR1 NSQYPW, CDR2 LRSPGD (reference sequence). This CDR3 is 16 amino acids long. Trimming at V came to 1 base and at J to 5 bases, leaving 2 bases not matched to a gene. The covered CDR3 bases are TGCACCTGCAGTGCAGGGGGGACAGGGGATAATTCGCCC. It is translated as CTCSAGGTGDNSP. The whole CDR3 sequence is CTCSAGGTGDNSPLYF.